This is a list of T cell receptor beta chains from one sample in a study of control samples from healthy donors and cancer patients. Method: immunoSEQ multiplex PCR; TCRdb's copy keeps in-frame clones and lacks some. Of about 73,000 clones listed, about 90% are singletons. Sequenced: blood. The receptors stem from a woman in her 50s in good health. The CDR3 runs from the conserved cysteine through the conserved F or W. The order of the fields is J gene, V gene, CDR3 protein.

j_gene: TRBJ1-1
v_gene: TRBV29-1
CDR3aa: CSVAKAGGTEAFF

j_gene: TRBJ2-1
v_gene: TRBV7-6
CDR3aa: CASSLVGSGDEQFF

j_gene: TRBJ1-1
v_gene: TRBV6-5
CDR3aa: CASRPGGQGNTEAFF

j_gene: TRBJ2-7
v_gene: TRBV2
CDR3aa: CASSAPVLSYEQYF

j_gene: TRBJ1-6
v_gene: TRBV12-5
CDR3aa: CASGLVEGAHSPLHF

j_gene: TRBJ2-3
v_gene: TRBV5-1
CDR3aa: CASSLDRQGTTDTQYF

j_gene: TRBJ1-4
v_gene: TRBV27
CDR3aa: CASSPLNGRRVFF

j_gene: TRBJ2-7
v_gene: TRBV4-1
CDR3aa: CASSQVQKEGYEQYF

j_gene: TRBJ2-5
v_gene: TRBV12-2
CDR3aa: CASRLADLQGRVEETQYF

j_gene: TRBJ1-1
v_gene: TRBV19
CDR3aa: CASSIIQKAFF

j_gene: TRBJ2-5
v_gene: TRBV27
CDR3aa: CASSQPKTSGRAGEKTQYF

j_gene: TRBJ1-3
v_gene: TRBV27
CDR3aa: CASKLQGYPGNTIYF

j_gene: TRBJ2-2
v_gene: TRBV30
CDR3aa: CAWSRQGGFVTGELFF

j_gene: TRBJ2-5
v_gene: TRBV7-9
CDR3aa: CASSPQTGSIETQYF

j_gene: TRBJ1-1
v_gene: TRBV3-1/TRBV3-2
CDR3aa: CASSQDRVNTEAFF

j_gene: TRBJ2-1
v_gene: TRBV3-1/TRBV3-2
CDR3aa: CASSTFSGNSYNEQFF

j_gene: TRBJ2-2
v_gene: TRBV30
CDR3aa: CAWDTSPGSTGELFF

j_gene: TRBJ1-4
v_gene: TRBV7-9
CDR3aa: CASSPERQGWADNEKLFF

j_gene: TRBJ2-7
v_gene: TRBV7-9
CDR3aa: CASSHNRVVSYEQYF

j_gene: TRBJ1-5
v_gene: TRBV28
CDR3aa: CASSSDFRDSHNQPQHF

j_gene: TRBJ2-5
v_gene: TRBV4-2
CDR3aa: CASSPFGHGGQEETQYF

j_gene: TRBJ2-7
v_gene: TRBV6-2/TRBV6-3
CDR3aa: CASSYSFFTSRDYEQYF

j_gene: TRBJ1-5
v_gene: TRBV10-3
CDR3aa: CAISESRQPNQPQHF

j_gene: TRBJ2-5
v_gene: TRBV19
CDR3aa: CASSIMGNQETQYF

j_gene: TRBJ2-7
v_gene: TRBV19
CDR3aa: CASSSDRGPREQYF

j_gene: TRBJ2-7
v_gene: TRBV6-5
CDR3aa: CASSRDDTYYEQYF

j_gene: TRBJ2-3
v_gene: TRBV9
CDR3aa: CASSVDGAGGLKDTQYF

j_gene: TRBJ1-3
v_gene: TRBV5-5
CDR3aa: CASSLAGISGNTIYF

j_gene: TRBJ1-1
v_gene: TRBV25-1
CDR3aa: CASMGLSRAAEAFF

j_gene: TRBJ1-5
v_gene: TRBV6-5
CDR3aa: CASSMVGVSQPQHF

j_gene: TRBJ1-1
v_gene: TRBV11-2
CDR3aa: CASSLSSASGTEAFF

j_gene: TRBJ2-3
v_gene: TRBV7-9
CDR3aa: CASSSPLAAGRGDTQYF

j_gene: TRBJ1-4
v_gene: TRBV5-6
CDR3aa: CASSLVQEEKLFF

j_gene: TRBJ1-6
v_gene: TRBV28
CDR3aa: CASSSSGTGESPLHF

j_gene: TRBJ2-7
v_gene: TRBV5-1
CDR3aa: CASSTETSGRRYEQYF

j_gene: TRBJ2-6
v_gene: TRBV28
CDR3aa: CASSLYGSSGANVLTF

j_gene: TRBJ2-7
v_gene: TRBV27
CDR3aa: CASSPLTGTLGEQYF

j_gene: TRBJ2-3
v_gene: TRBV25-1
CDR3aa: CASSESGAITDTQYF

j_gene: TRBJ2-5
v_gene: TRBV11-2
CDR3aa: CASSLMGGGTETQYF

j_gene: TRBJ2-1
v_gene: TRBV9
CDR3aa: CASSPMGPYNEQFF

j_gene: TRBJ2-7
v_gene: TRBV28
CDR3aa: CASSPQRQSFEQYF

j_gene: TRBJ1-2
v_gene: TRBV19
CDR3aa: CASSPTLRVSYGYTF

j_gene: TRBJ2-7
v_gene: TRBV5-4
CDR3aa: CASSSAEEVYEQYF

j_gene: TRBJ1-6
v_gene: TRBV9
CDR3aa: CASSLRVNSPLHF

j_gene: TRBJ1-1
v_gene: TRBV18
CDR3aa: CASSTGTGPMNTEAFF

j_gene: TRBJ2-5
v_gene: TRBV5-1
CDR3aa: CASSLAGGIQETQYF

j_gene: TRBJ1-5
v_gene: TRBV18
CDR3aa: CASSPVGYSNQPQHF

j_gene: TRBJ1-4
v_gene: TRBV19
CDR3aa: CASTTGDNNEKLFF

j_gene: TRBJ2-7
v_gene: TRBV5-4
CDR3aa: CASSQRLAGGPDEQYF

j_gene: TRBJ1-5
v_gene: TRBV6-6
CDR3aa: CASNLRHQPQHF

j_gene: TRBJ1-6
v_gene: TRBV7-8
CDR3aa: CASRDGQSAGYYNSPLHF